This is a list of T cell receptor beta chains from one sample in a study of beta chain features in type 1 diabetes. The data were produced by immunoSEQ multiplex PCR, yet TCRdb's version contains in-frame clones alone and is incomplete. This table holds about 220,000 clones, about a tenth found once. The sequencing input was central memory CD4+ T cells from blood. The receptors shown here come from a man between 18 and 29 years old in good health. CDR3s include the opening cysteine and the closing phenylalanine or tryptophan. The order of the fields is CDR3 length, D gene, V gene, clone size, J gene, CDR3 DNA, CDR3 protein. D genes are given only for firm matches. Clone size appears in some rows only: once, few, many, or a class for an expanded clone.

cdr3_length: 14
d_call: TRBD2
v_call: TRBV6-6
clone_size: NA
j_call: TRBJ2-1
cdr3_nt: TGTGCCGGACAAGGTAGCGGGGTCTACAATGAGCAGTTCTTC
cdr3_aa: CAGQGSGVYNEQFF

cdr3_length: 16
d_call: TRBD1
v_call: TRBV5-1
clone_size: NA
j_call: TRBJ2-7
cdr3_nt: TGCGCCAGCAGCTCCGGGACAGGAGGATCCTCCTACGAGCAGTACTTC
cdr3_aa: CASSSGTGGSSYEQYF

cdr3_length: 12
d_call: TRBD2
v_call: TRBV7-8
clone_size: many
j_call: TRBJ2-1
cdr3_nt: TGTGCCAGCGGCTCCGCGGGAGGTGAGCAGTTCTTC
cdr3_aa: CASGSAGGEQFF

cdr3_length: 15
d_call: NA
v_call: TRBV5-1
clone_size: few
j_call: TRBJ2-3
cdr3_nt: TGCGCCAGCAGCTTGGACGGGGCCAGCACAGATACGCAGTATTTT
cdr3_aa: CASSLDGASTDTQYF

cdr3_length: 11
d_call: NA
v_call: TRBV27
clone_size: few
j_call: TRBJ2-1
cdr3_nt: TGTGCCAGCCTTAATTACAATGAGCAGTTCTTC
cdr3_aa: CASLNYNEQFF

cdr3_length: 14
d_call: NA
v_call: TRBV30
clone_size: NA
j_call: TRBJ1-5
cdr3_nt: TGTGCCTGGAGTGCCGACAGCCACAATCAGCCCCAGCATTTT
cdr3_aa: CAWSADSHNQPQHF

cdr3_length: 14
d_call: TRBD2
v_call: TRBV10-3
clone_size: NA
j_call: TRBJ2-7
cdr3_nt: TGTGCCATCAGCGGGACTAGCGGGACCTACGAGCAGTACTTC
cdr3_aa: CAISGTSGTYEQYF

cdr3_length: 14
d_call: NA
v_call: TRBV14
clone_size: NA
j_call: TRBJ2-7
cdr3_nt: TGTGCCAGCAGCCTCGGACATAGCTCCTACGAGCAGTACTTC
cdr3_aa: CASSLGHSSYEQYF

cdr3_length: 14
d_call: NA
v_call: TRBV7-9
clone_size: few
j_call: TRBJ2-1
cdr3_nt: TGTGCCAGCAGCTTATTTGGCAGGGGAAATGAGCAGTTCTTC
cdr3_aa: CASSLFGRGNEQFF

cdr3_length: 13
d_call: NA
v_call: TRBV15
clone_size: few
j_call: TRBJ2-7
cdr3_nt: TGTGCCACCAGTAGGGGTTTAGACTACGAGCAGTACTTC
cdr3_aa: CATSRGLDYEQYF

cdr3_length: 12
d_call: NA
v_call: TRBV4-2
clone_size: NA
j_call: TRBJ1-2
cdr3_nt: TGTGCCAGCAGCCAAGACGGGGGTGGCTACACCTTC
cdr3_aa: CASSQDGGGYTF

cdr3_length: 13
d_call: NA
v_call: TRBV2
clone_size: NA
j_call: TRBJ1-2
cdr3_nt: TGTGCCAGCAGTCTATCAGGGCCCTATGGCTACACCTTC
cdr3_aa: CASSLSGPYGYTF

cdr3_length: 16
d_call: NA
v_call: TRBV5-4
clone_size: NA
j_call: TRBJ2-7
cdr3_nt: TGTGCCAGCAGGGCCCGAGGGGGAGGAAGCTCCTACGAGCAGTACTTC
cdr3_aa: CASRARGGGSSYEQYF

cdr3_length: 17
d_call: TRBD2
v_call: TRBV7-2
clone_size: NA
j_call: TRBJ2-3
cdr3_nt: TGTGCCAGCAGCCCGTACCTTAGCGGGAGGGGAACAGATACGCAGTATTTT
cdr3_aa: CASSPYLSGRGTDTQYF

cdr3_length: 17
d_call: TRBD1
v_call: TRBV10-3
clone_size: NA
j_call: TRBJ2-5
cdr3_nt: TGTGCCATCAGTGCCGGACAGGGGGCTTTGGGGAAAGAGACCCAGTACTTC
cdr3_aa: CAISAGQGALGKETQYF

cdr3_length: 14
d_call: TRBD2
v_call: TRBV5-1
clone_size: NA
j_call: TRBJ2-7
cdr3_nt: TGCGCCAGCAGCCCGTTAGCGGGAGGTAACGAGCAGTACTTC
cdr3_aa: CASSPLAGGNEQYF

cdr3_length: 11
d_call: NA
v_call: TRBV19
clone_size: few
j_call: TRBJ2-1
cdr3_nt: TGTGCCAGTAGTACCGCGGGTGAGCAGTTCTTC
cdr3_aa: CASSTAGEQFF

cdr3_length: 12
d_call: NA
v_call: TRBV29-1
clone_size: few
j_call: TRBJ2-5
cdr3_nt: TGCAGCGATCGACAGGCGCAAGAGACCCAGTACTTC
cdr3_aa: CSDRQAQETQYF

cdr3_length: 16
d_call: NA
v_call: TRBV7-9
clone_size: few
j_call: TRBJ2-6
cdr3_nt: TGTGCCAGCAGGTTTCAAGGACCTCGTGGGGCCAACGTCCTGACTTTC
cdr3_aa: CASRFQGPRGANVLTF

cdr3_length: 17
d_call: TRBD1
v_call: TRBV18
clone_size: few
j_call: TRBJ1-2
cdr3_nt: TGTGCCAGCTCCCATACGAATCCGACAGGGGGGAACTATGGCTACACCTTC
cdr3_aa: CASSHTNPTGGNYGYTF

cdr3_length: 12
d_call: TRBD1
v_call: TRBV29-1
clone_size: NA
j_call: TRBJ1-2
cdr3_nt: TGCAGCGTTGTTGGGGACAGCTATGGCTACACCTTC
cdr3_aa: CSVVGDSYGYTF

cdr3_length: 13
d_call: NA
v_call: TRBV5-4
clone_size: many
j_call: TRBJ2-7
cdr3_nt: TGTGCCAGCAGCCGGGACTTCCTCTACGAGCAGTACTTC
cdr3_aa: CASSRDFLYEQYF

cdr3_length: 16
d_call: NA
v_call: TRBV10-3
clone_size: few
j_call: TRBJ2-5
cdr3_nt: TGTGCCATCAGTGGGGGCGGCAGGGAGGTCCAAGAGACCCAGTACTTC
cdr3_aa: CAISGGGREVQETQYF

cdr3_length: 16
d_call: TRBD2
v_call: TRBV5-1
clone_size: NA
j_call: TRBJ2-3
cdr3_nt: TGCGCCAGCAGCACTGGACTAGCGGGGCTCACAGATACGCAGTATTTT
cdr3_aa: CASSTGLAGLTDTQYF

cdr3_length: 14
d_call: NA
v_call: TRBV10-3
clone_size: NA
j_call: TRBJ2-7
cdr3_nt: TGTGCCAGCAGTTCGGGGGACAGTTCCTACGAGCAGTACTTC
cdr3_aa: CASSSGDSSYEQYF

cdr3_length: 12
d_call: TRBD1
v_call: TRBV29-1
clone_size: few
j_call: TRBJ2-7
cdr3_nt: TGCAGCGGCGGACAGGCAACCTACGAGCAGTACTTC
cdr3_aa: CSGGQATYEQYF

cdr3_length: 14
d_call: TRBD2
v_call: TRBV5-6
clone_size: few
j_call: TRBJ2-5
cdr3_nt: TGTGCCAGCAGCTTTAGCCTAGCGGAAGAGACCCAGTACTTC
cdr3_aa: CASSFSLAEETQYF

cdr3_length: 14
d_call: NA
v_call: TRBV30
clone_size: few
j_call: TRBJ2-7
cdr3_nt: TGTGCCTGGAGCAGGGGATTTGCGACCTACGAGCAGTACTTC
cdr3_aa: CAWSRGFATYEQYF

cdr3_length: 12
d_call: NA
v_call: TRBV7-9
clone_size: many
j_call: TRBJ2-7
cdr3_nt: TGTGCCAGCAGAGTTACCGGGGGCGAGCAGTACTTC
cdr3_aa: CASRVTGGEQYF